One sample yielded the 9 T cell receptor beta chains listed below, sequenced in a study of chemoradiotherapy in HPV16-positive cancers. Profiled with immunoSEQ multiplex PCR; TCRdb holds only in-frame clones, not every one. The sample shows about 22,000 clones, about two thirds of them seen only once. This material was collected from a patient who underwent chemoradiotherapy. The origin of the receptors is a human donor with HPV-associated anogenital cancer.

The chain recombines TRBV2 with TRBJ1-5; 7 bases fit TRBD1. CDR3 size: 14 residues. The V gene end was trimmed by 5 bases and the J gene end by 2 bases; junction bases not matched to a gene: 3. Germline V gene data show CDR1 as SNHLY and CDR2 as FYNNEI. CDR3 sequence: CASSSQGGNQPQHF. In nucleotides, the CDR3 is TGTGCCAGCAGTTCCCAGGGGGGCAATCAGCCCCAGCATTTT.

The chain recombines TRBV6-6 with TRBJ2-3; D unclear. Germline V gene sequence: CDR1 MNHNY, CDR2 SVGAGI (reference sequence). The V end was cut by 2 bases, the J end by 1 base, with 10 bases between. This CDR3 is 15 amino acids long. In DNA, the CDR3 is TGTGCCAGCAGTTACCTAAACCGTGGCACAGATACGCAGTATTTT. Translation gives CASSYLNRGTDTQYF.

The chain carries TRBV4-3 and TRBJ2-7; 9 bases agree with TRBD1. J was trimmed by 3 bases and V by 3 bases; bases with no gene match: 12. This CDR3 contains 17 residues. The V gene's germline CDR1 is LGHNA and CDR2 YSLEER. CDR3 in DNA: TGCGCCAGCAGCCAGGGATCCCGGGACAGGGAGATCTACGAGCAGTACTTC. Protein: CASSQGSRDREIYEQYF.

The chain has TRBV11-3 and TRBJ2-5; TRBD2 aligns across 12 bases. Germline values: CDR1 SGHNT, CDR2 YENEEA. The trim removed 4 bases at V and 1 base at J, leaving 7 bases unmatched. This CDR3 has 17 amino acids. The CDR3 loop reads CASSSPTSGGSQETQYF. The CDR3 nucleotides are TGTGCCAGCAGCTCACCGACTAGCGGGGGATCCCAAGAGACCCAGTACTTC.

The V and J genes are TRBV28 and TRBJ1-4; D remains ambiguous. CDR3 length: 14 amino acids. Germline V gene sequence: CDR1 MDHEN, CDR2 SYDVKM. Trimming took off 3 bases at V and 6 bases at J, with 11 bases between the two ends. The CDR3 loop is CASSLSGVDEKLFF. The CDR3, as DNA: TGTGCCAGCAGTTTGTCCGGAGTGGATGAAAAACTGTTTTTT.

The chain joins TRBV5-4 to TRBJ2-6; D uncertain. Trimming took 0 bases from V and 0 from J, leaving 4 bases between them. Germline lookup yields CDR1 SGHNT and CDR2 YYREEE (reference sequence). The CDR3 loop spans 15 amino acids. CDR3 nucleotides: TGTGCCAGCAGCTTGGATCTCTCTGGGGCCAACGTCCTGACTTTC. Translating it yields CASSLDLSGANVLTF.

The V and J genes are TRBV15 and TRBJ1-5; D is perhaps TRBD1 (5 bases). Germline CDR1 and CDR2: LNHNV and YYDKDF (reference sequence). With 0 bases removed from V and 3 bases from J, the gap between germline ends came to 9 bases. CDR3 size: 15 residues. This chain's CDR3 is CATSREWGNNQPQHF. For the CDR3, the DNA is TGTGCCACCAGCAGAGAATGGGGGAACAATCAGCCCCAGCATTTT.

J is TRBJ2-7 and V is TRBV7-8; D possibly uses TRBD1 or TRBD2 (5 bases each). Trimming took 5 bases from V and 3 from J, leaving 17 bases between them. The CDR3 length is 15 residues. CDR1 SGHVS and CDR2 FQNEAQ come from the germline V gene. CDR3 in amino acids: CASSPSLRDGYEQYF. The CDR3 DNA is TGTGCCAGCAGCCCGAGCCTCAGGGACGGCTACGAGCAGTACTTC.

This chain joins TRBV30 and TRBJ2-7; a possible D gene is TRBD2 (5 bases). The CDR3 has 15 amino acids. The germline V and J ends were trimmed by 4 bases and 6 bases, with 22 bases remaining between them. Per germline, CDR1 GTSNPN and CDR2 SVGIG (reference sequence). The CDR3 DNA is TGTGCCTGGAACTCCGGGGTGGTAGCTAGAACCGAGCAGTACTTC. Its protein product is CAWNSGVVARTEQYF.